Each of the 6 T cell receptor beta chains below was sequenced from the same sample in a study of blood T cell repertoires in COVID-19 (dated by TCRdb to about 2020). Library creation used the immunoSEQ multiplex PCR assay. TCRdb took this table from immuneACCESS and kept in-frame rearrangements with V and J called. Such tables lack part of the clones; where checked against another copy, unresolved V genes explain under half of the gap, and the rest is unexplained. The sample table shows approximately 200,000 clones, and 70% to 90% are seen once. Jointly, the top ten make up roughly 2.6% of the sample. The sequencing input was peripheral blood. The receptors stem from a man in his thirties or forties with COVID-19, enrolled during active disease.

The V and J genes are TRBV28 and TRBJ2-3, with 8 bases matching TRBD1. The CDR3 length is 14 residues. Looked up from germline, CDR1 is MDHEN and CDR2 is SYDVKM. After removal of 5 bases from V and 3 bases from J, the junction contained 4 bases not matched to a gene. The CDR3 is CASSPQGATDTQYF. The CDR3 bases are TGTGCCAGCAGTCCTCAGGGGGCGACAGATACGCAGTATTTT. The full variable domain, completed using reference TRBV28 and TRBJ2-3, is DVKVTQSSRYLVKRTGEKVFLECVQDMDHENMFWYRQDPGLGLRLIYFSYDVKMKEKGDIPEGYSVSREKKERFSLILESASTNQTSMYLCASSPQGATDTQYFGPGTRLTVL.

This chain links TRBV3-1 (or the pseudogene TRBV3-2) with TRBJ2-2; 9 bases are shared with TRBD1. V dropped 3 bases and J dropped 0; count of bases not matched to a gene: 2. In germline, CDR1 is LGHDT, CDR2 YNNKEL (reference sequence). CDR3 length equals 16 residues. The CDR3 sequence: CASSHRTGANTGELFF. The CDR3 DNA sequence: TGTGCCAGCAGCCATCGGACAGGGGCGAACACCGGGGAGCTGTTTTTT.

The CDR3 here is CASLGGTAVFYEQYF. The CDR3 DNA is TGTGCCAGCCTTGGAGGGACAGCGGTTTTCTACGAGCAGTACTTC. V usage is TRBV6-5 and J usage is TRBJ2-7; TRBD1 might be the D (7 bases). CDR3 length: 15 residues. V lost 8 bases and J 3 bases, leaving 20 bases between the germline ends. CDR1 is MNHEY, CDR2 SVGAGI, per germline.

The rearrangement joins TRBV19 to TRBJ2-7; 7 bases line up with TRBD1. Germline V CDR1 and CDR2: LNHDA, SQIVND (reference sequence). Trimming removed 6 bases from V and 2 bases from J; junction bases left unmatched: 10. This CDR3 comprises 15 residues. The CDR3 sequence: CASRSRQGRTYEQYF. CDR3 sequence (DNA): TGTGCCAGTAGGTCTAGACAGGGTAGAACCTACGAGCAGTACTTC. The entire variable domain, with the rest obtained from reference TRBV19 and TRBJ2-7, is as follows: DGGITQSPKYLFRKEGQNVTLSCEQNLNHDAMYWYRQDPGQGLRLIYYSQIVNDFQKGDIAEGYSVSREKKESFPLTVTSAQKNPTAFYLCASRSRQGRTYEQYFGPGTRLTVT.

CDR3 sequence (DNA): TGTGCCAGCAGGCCAGCCGGGGGGGGCTACACCTTC. It codes for CASRPAGGGYTF. The chain joins TRBV28 to TRBJ1-2; D perhaps matches TRBD1 (5 bases). This CDR3 is built from 12 residues. Germline loops: CDR1 MDHEN, CDR2 SYDVKM. The V end was cut by 6 bases, the J end by 8 bases, with 13 bases between.

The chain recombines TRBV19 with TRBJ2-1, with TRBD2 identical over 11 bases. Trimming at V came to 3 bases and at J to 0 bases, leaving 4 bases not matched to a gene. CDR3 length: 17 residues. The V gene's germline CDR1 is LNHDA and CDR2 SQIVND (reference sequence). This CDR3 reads CASSIMGLAVSYNEQFF. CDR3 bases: TGTGCCAGTAGTATTATGGGACTAGCGGTCTCCTACAATGAGCAGTTCTTC.